The present T cell receptor beta chain was sequenced within a study of T cells expressing NK-cell markers (dated by TCRdb to 2019 to 2021). For the wider study: Three sorted T-cell subsets (CD3+CD56+NKG2C+, CD3+CD56+NKG2C- and CD3+CD56-NKG2C+) from roughly eight donors had their TCR beta-chain repertoires profiled. All eight donors whose samples were sequenced were randomly selected healthy volunteers, three of them men and five women. Sequencing of the libraries produced 2 x 150 bp reads on Illumina HiSeq 2000/2500, MiSeq or NextSeq. Among the eight sequenced donors, only one was HCMV-seronegative, while the other seven were HCMV-seropositive. On the study overall, not on this receptor specifically: Those dominant clonotypes were again the most abundant among CD3+CD56-NKG2C+ cells in a few donors, at about 28.3-65%. It remained unclear whether the expanded NKG2C-expressing T cell clones were specific for HCMV antigens. For six donors, the dominant CD3+CD56+NKG2C+ clonotypes were among the top 10 CD8+ clonotypes and accounted for about 1.0-8% of CD8+ T cells.

HCMV-specific IgG was detected in serum with a commercial ELISA kit to determine HCMV serostatus. Ficoll density gradient centrifugation was used to isolate peripheral blood mononuclear cells from blood. For this clonotype: Its antigen is not yet known.

The sample was run on an Illumina HiSeq 2000. The TCR beta cDNA libraries were made using 5'RACE template switching, a step that added both a universal primer site and unique molecular identifiers. Synthesis of cDNA was primed from the TCR beta constant segment and was followed by two consecutive PCR amplification steps. The original methods were these. Reads were demultiplexed and grouped by UMI with MIGEC, and clonotypes were assembled and quantified with MiTCR. Only TCR cDNA sequences supported by at least two reads were kept to exclude erroneous sequences. Downstream repertoire analysis used the tcR package, and clonotypes were matched across fractions by CDR3 nucleotide sequence plus V segment. VDJmatch was used to annotate antigen specificity against VDJdb, with one amino acid substitution allowed in CDR3. Following TCRdb reprocessing, every CDR3 protein sequence forms one entry, and DNA is not provided. The V and J calls come from TCRdb's annotation, not from the publication. The table kept for this sample lists 400,000 or so distinct CDR3 sequences. The leading ten clones occupy roughly 10% of the sample.

CDR1 and CDR2, per the germline V gene, are SGHRS and YFSETQ. CDR3 length: 15 amino acids, cysteine to phenylalanine. The coding DNA is unavailable. The receptor's source is a woman between 45 and 65 years old in good health. Donor details come from another sample of the same person, matched by shared clones. This chain is built from TRBV5-1 and TRBJ2-7; the D call of TRBD2 rests on TCRdb alone, since no DNA is present to check it. The specimen sequenced was blood T cells: a sorted CD56 or NKG2C T cell subset, CD4+ or CD8+ T cells, or bulk PBMC T cells (not recorded which). The CDR3 sequence is CASSIGGTSRGEQYF.